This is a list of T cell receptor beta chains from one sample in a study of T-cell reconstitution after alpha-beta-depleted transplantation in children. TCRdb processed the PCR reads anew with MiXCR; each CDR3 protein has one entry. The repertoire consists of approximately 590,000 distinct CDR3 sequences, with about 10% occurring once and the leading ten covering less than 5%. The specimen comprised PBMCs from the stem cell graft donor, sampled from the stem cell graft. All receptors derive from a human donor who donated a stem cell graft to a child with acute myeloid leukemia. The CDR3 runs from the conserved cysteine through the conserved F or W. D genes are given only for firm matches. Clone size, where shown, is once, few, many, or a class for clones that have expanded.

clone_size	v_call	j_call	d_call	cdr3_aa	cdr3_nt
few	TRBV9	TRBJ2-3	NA	CASSVDSPPSTDTQYF	TGTGCCAGCAGCGTGGACTCCCCACCTAGCACAGATACGCAGTATTTT
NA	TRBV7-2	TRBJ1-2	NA	CASAENRDNNYGYTF	TGTGCCAGCGCCGAAAACCGGGACAACAACTATGGCTACACCTTC
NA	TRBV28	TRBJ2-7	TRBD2	CASSSWGTSAYEQYF	TGTGCCAGCAGTTCCTGGGGGACTAGCGCCTACGAGCAGTACTTC
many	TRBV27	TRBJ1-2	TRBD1	CASSLSGGQGSGYTF	TGTGCCAGCAGTTTATCAGGGGGACAGGGAAGCGGCTACACCTTC
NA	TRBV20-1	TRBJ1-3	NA	CSARERTSGNTIYF	TGCAGTGCTAGGGAAAGGACCTCTGGAAACACCATATATTTT
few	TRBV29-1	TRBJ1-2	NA	CSSRAGDGYTF	TGCAGCTCGAGGGCGGGGGACGGCTACACCTTC
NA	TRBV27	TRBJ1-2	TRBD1	CASSPSTGARGYTF	TGTGCCAGCAGTCCCTCGACAGGGGCGCGAGGCTACACCTTC
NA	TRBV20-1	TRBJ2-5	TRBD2	CSAPIPGGIETQYF	TGCAGTGCTCCAATCCCCGGGGGGATAGAGACCCAGTACTTC
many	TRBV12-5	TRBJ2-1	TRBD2	CASGSRLAGSGGNEQFF	TGTGCTAGTGGATCCAGACTAGCGGGGTCAGGGGGCAATGAGCAGTTCTTC
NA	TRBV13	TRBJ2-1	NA	CASSFWDSTRGVEQFF	TGTGCCAGCAGCTTTTGGGACTCAACAAGGGGAGTTGAGCAGTTCTTC
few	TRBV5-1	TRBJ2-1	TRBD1	CASWDSYNEQFF	TGCGCCAGCTGGGACAGCTACAATGAGCAGTTCTTC
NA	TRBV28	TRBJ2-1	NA	CASRSPPNEQFF	TGTGCCAGCAGATCCCCCCCCAATGAGCAGTTCTTC
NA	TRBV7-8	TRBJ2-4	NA	CASSFNQNIQYF	TGTGCCAGCAGCTTTAACCAAAACATTCAGTACTTC
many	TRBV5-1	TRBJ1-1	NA	CASSITGMGATEAFF	TGCGCCAGCAGCATCACAGGGATGGGTGCCACTGAAGCTTTCTTT
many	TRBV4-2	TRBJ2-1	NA	CASREYHEQFF	TGTGCCAGCAGGGAGTACCATGAGCAGTTCTTC
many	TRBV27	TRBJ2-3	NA	CASSPWRGVGTDTQYF	TGTGCCAGCAGTCCCTGGAGGGGAGTCGGCACAGATACGCAGTATTTT
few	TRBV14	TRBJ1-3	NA	CASSQAGGNTIYF	TGTGCCAGCAGCCAAGCTGGGGGAAACACCATATATTTT
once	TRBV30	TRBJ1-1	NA	CAWSVAQGQYTEAFF	TGTGCCTGGAGTGTAGCGCAGGGACAATACACTGAAGCTTTCTTT
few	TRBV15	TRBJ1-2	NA	CATSRDLLQSNYGYTF	TGTGCCACCAGCAGAGATCTCCTGCAGTCCAACTATGGCTACACCTTC
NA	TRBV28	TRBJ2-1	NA	CASSPPARGGNEQFF	TGTGCCAGCAGTCCCCCGGCGAGGGGCGGCAATGAGCAGTTCTTC
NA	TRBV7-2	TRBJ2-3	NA	CASSFGGENTQYF	TGTGCCAGCAGCTTTGGGGGAGAAAATACGCAGTATTTT
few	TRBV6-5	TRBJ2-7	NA	CASRRLGGSYEQYF	TGTGCCAGCAGACGACTAGGCGGGTCCTACGAGCAGTACTTC
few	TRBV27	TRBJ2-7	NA	CASRRPDHSYEQYF	TGTGCCAGCAGAAGACCTGACCATTCCTACGAGCAGTACTTC
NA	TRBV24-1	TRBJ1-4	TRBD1	CATSDSGQGGGEKLFF	TGTGCCACCAGTGATTCCGGACAGGGCGGAGGTGAAAAACTGTTTTTT
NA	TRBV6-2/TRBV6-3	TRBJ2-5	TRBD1	CASSYGTGYQETQYF	TGTGCCAGCAGTTACGGGACAGGGTACCAAGAGACCCAGTACTTC
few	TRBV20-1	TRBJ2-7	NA	CSATGYRSYEQYF	TGCAGTGCTACAGGCTACCGGTCCTACGAGCAGTACTTC
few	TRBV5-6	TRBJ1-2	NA	CASSLRILAGYGYTF	TGTGCCAGCAGCTTGAGAATCCTTGCGGGGTACGGCTACACCTTC
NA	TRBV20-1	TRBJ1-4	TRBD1	CSARDKRGQGGEKLFF	TGCAGTGCTAGAGATAAAAGGGGACAGGGGGGTGAAAAACTGTTTTTT
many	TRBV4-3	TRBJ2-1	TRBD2	CASSQDPTSDLHNEQFF	TGCGCCAGCAGCCAAGACCCGACTAGCGATCTCCACAATGAGCAGTTCTTC
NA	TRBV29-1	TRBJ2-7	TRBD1	CSVAKTGTGANEQYF	TGCAGCGTTGCCAAAACCGGGACAGGGGCCAACGAGCAGTACTTC
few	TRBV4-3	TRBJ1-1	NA	CASSQDEGVRAFF	TGCGCCAGCAGCCAAGATGAGGGGGTTAGAGCTTTCTTT
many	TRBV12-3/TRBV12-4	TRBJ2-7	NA	CASRVDGEGEQYF	TGTGCCAGCAGGGTGGACGGAGAGGGGGAGCAGTACTTC
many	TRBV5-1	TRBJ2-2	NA	CASSLRGHDTGELFF	TGCGCCAGCAGCTTGAGAGGGCACGACACCGGGGAGCTGTTTTTT
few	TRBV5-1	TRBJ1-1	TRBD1	CASSPRGRTLNTEAFF	TGCGCCAGCAGCCCCAGGGGGCGAACACTGAACACTGAAGCTTTCTTT
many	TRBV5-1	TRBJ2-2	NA	CASRPNAGELFF	TGCGCCAGCAGACCGAACGCCGGGGAGCTGTTTTTT
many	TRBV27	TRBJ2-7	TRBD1	CASSLSAVTGGYEQYF	TGTGCCAGCAGTTTATCCGCCGTCACAGGGGGGTACGAGCAGTACTTC
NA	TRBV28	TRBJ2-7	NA	CAASGRSSYEQYF	TGTGCGGCCTCCGGACGGAGCTCCTACGAGCAGTACTTC
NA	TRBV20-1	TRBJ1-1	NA	CSARDSGGWDTEAFF	TGCAGTGCTAGAGATAGTGGGGGATGGGACACTGAAGCTTTCTTT
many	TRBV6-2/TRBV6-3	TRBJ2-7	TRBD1	CASSRDRGREQYF	TGTGCCAGCAGTCGGGACAGGGGGCGCGAGCAGTACTTC
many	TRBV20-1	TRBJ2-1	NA	CSARVGGPNEQFF	TGCAGTGCTAGAGTCGGCGGGCCGAATGAGCAGTTCTTC
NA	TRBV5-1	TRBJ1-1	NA	CASRQDMNTEAFF	TGCGCCAGTAGACAGGATATGAACACTGAAGCTTTCTTT
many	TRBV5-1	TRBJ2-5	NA	CASSLGVSAQYF	TGCGCCAGCAGCTTGGGGGTCTCAGCCCAGTACTTC
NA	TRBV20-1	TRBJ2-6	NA	CSANRALSGANVLTF	TGCAGTGCCAACAGGGCCCTCTCTGGGGCCAACGTCCTGACTTTC
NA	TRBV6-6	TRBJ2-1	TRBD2	CASCFPGLAGAAFYNEQFF	TGTGCCAGCTGTTTCCCTGGACTAGCGGGAGCGGCCTTTTACAATGAGCAGTTCTTC
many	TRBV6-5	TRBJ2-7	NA	CASSYSRGSYEQYF	TGTGCCAGCAGTTACTCGAGAGGGTCCTACGAGCAGTACTTC
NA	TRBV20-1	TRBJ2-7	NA	CSARVGGESSYEQYF	TGCAGTGCTAGAGTAGGAGGGGAGTCCTCCTACGAGCAGTACTTC